Presented here are 5 T cell receptor beta chains from one specimen sequenced in a study of human T cells and chemical hapten exposure. TCRdb used MiXCR to reprocess the RACE reads, holding one entry per CDR3 protein. The sample lists 74,000 or so distinct CDR3 sequences, about 11% occurring once. Stated time point: patch test 1, 2 weeks after DPC sensitization. Regarding treatment: therapeutic diphenylcyclopropenone sensitization with weekly scalp DPC. The sample in question was whole blood, obtained in connection with sensitization to the hapten diphenylcyclopropenone (DPC). The receptors were gathered from a woman aged 60-70 years with alopecia areata. Some clones in this sample may be carry-over from other donors' samples.

This clonotype was seen ten or more times. The gene calls are TRBV7-3 and TRBJ2-5; D ambiguous. The CDR3 consists of 15 residues. Germline CDR1 and CDR2: SGHTA and FQGTGA. V lost 1 base and J 2 bases, leaving 11 bases between the germline ends. CDR3 sequence (DNA): TGTGCCAGCAGCTTAAATTTGGGTCCACAAGAGACCCAGTACTTC. Its translation is CASSLNLGPQETQYF.

This clonotype has more than one count but fewer than ten. This sequence joins TRBV3-1 and TRBJ1-2; D perhaps matches TRBD1 (5 bases). Trimming took 0 bases from V and 5 from J, leaving 10 bases between them. This CDR3 is built from 14 residues. CDR1 and CDR2 from the germline V gene are LGHDT and YNNKEL (reference sequence). CDR3 nucleotides: TGTGCCAGCAGCCAAGACACAGGACCTTATGGCTACACCTTC. Translated, it gives CASSQDTGPYGYTF.

This clonotype was recorded many times. This chain connects TRBV5-1 to TRBJ2-1, with D possibly being TRBD1 or TRBD2 (5 bases each). This CDR3 is built from 15 residues. Germline V gene lookup returns CDR1 SGHRS and CDR2 YFSETQ. Trimming pared 5 bases from V and 8 bases from J, leaving 20 bases between. This chain's CDR3 is CASSFGAGVIDEQFF. The CDR3 DNA reads TGCGCCAGCAGTTTTGGGGCGGGTGTGATCGATGAGCAGTTCTTC.

J is TRBJ2-7 and V is TRBV6-5, with 9 nucleotides matching TRBD1. CDR1 and CDR2 from the germline V gene are MNHEY and SVGAGI. The CDR3 runs 14 residues. V trimming: 5 bases; J trimming: 4 bases; junction bases outside the gene matches: 6. Here the CDR3 reads CASSRDRARYEQYF. The CDR3 coding sequence is TGTGCCAGCAGTAGGGACAGGGCGAGGTACGAGCAGTACTTC.

The chain employs TRBV20-1 and TRBJ2-1; D ambiguous. The CDR3 runs 15 residues. Germline CDR1 is DFQATT and CDR2 is SNEGSKA (reference sequence). With 3 bases removed from V and 9 bases from J, the gap between germline ends came to 21 bases. This CDR3 is CSARSYQNSWGEQFF. As DNA, the CDR3 is TGCAGTGCTAGGAGTTACCAGAACTCTTGGGGTGAGCAGTTCTTC.